This T cell receptor (beta chain) was captured in a study of CD8 T cells in ankylosing spondylitis. Making use of molecular barcodes, quantitative 5'-RACE generated TCR beta libraries. Using its own MiXCR run on the 5' RACE reads, TCRdb lists one record per CDR3 protein. Of around 180,000 distinct CDR3 sequences detected, 10% to 15% appear once; the ten largest clones hold roughly 11%. This clonotype was observed a handful of times. Its antigen is not known. Study-level points and caveats: The disease-linked clones had a CD8+ phenotype and low blood frequencies. Seemingly characteristic of ankylosing spondylitis blood was a TCR beta motif consisting of roughly 8 highly homologous variants.

The CDR3 spans 15 residues. CDR1 and CDR2 from the germline V gene are LGHNA and YNFKEQ. V lost 4 bases to trimming and J lost 2 bases, with 11 bases between them. Sample: blood, either unsorted or a sorted T cell fraction (not recorded which). V usage is TRBV4-2 and J usage is TRBJ1-4, with D hard to call. The TCR comes from a female donor with ankylosing spondylitis or in good health (not recorded which). The CDR3 sequence: CASSPALGTNEKLFF. The CDR3 DNA follows: TGTGCCAGCAGCCCAGCACTAGGGACTAATGAAAAACTGTTTTTT.